Below, 10 T cell receptor beta chains from the same sample are listed, as sequenced in a study of beta chain features in type 1 diabetes. Study results and limitations: Among patients with Type 1 diabetes, TCRB CDR3s were moderately but significantly shorter in every one of the four CD4+ subsets.

Every bit of the isolated RNA underwent reverse transcription, so sequencing read expressed TCRB transcripts. Profiling relied on immunoSEQ multiplex PCR, and the TCRdb table lists in-frame clones only, not all of them. The sample consists of fewer than 25,000 clones, around 69% of them appearing once. These TCRs' antigens remain unknown. The sequenced sample consisted of Tregs from blood. Receptors originate from a man aged 18 to 35 with type 1 diabetes.

The chain combines TRBV28 with TRBJ2-6; D ambiguous. V shed 7 bases and J shed 0 bases, with 22 bases lying between them. The CDR3 has 19 amino acids. The V gene's germline CDR1 is MDHEN and CDR2 SYDVKM. CDR3 amino acids: CASNTPFDGYSSGANVLTF. Here the CDR3 DNA reads TGTGCCAGCAACACACCCTTCGACGGGTACTCCTCTGGGGCCAACGTCCTGACTTTC.

The J gene is TRBJ2-7, the V gene TRBV28; D is possibly TRBD1 (6 bases). The CDR3 is 12 amino acids. V was clipped by 6 bases and J by 7 bases, with 13 bases between them. In germline, CDR1 is MDHEN, CDR2 SYDVKM. CDR3 loop: CASRPTGQEQYF. In nucleotides, the CDR3 is TGTGCCAGCAGACCAACCGGACAGGAGCAGTACTTC. Using reference TRBV28 and TRBJ2-7 for the parts outside the CDR3, the full variable domain is DVKVTQSSRYLVKRTGEKVFLECVQDMDHENMFWYRQDPGLGLRLIYFSYDVKMKEKGDIPEGYSVSREKKERFSLILESASTNQTSMYLCASRPTGQEQYFGPGTRLTVT.

CDR3 region: CASTLQGQETQYF. Written as DNA, the CDR3 is TGTGCCAGCACCTTGCAGGGGCAAGAGACCCAGTACTTC. The chain combines TRBV7-2 with TRBJ2-5, with D maybe TRBD1 (6 bases). The length of the CDR3 is 13 residues. Germline values: CDR1 SGHTA, CDR2 FQGNSA. Trimming cost V 7 bases and J 2 bases, with 11 bases left between them.

The chain recombines TRBV11-2 with TRBJ1-1; TRBD1 might be the D (6 bases). Germline CDR1 SGHAT, CDR2 FQNNGV. The V end lost 7 bases, the J end lost 0 bases, and 12 bases lay between the germline ends. The CDR3 has 14 residues. CDR3 bases: TGTGCCAGCAACCGAGACAGGCTGAACACTGAAGCTTTCTTT. Its translation is CASNRDRLNTEAFF.

The rearrangement joins TRBV5-1 to TRBJ2-1, with a tentative D call TRBD2 (6 bases). Trimming shortened V by 4 bases and J by 7 bases, and 18 bases separated the two germline ends. This CDR3 comprises 15 residues. Germline loops: CDR1 SGHRS, CDR2 YFSETQ. The CDR3 region has the DNA TGCGCCAGCAGCGCGGGGACTTCCGCAGAGAATGAGCAGTTCTTC. It codes for CASSAGTSAENEQFF.

This clone was picked up a small number of times. The chain links TRBV7-6 to TRBJ2-5, with D maybe TRBD2 (5 bases). CDR3 length equals 15 residues. Trimming left V 7 bases short and J 5 bases short, with 20 bases between. Germline V gene lookup returns CDR1 SGHVS and CDR2 FNYEAQ. CDR3 DNA sequence: TGTGCCAGCACCTGGAGCGTGGGGAGCCTGGAGACCCAGTACTTC. This sequence encodes CASTWSVGSLETQYF.

This chain connects TRBV18 to TRBJ1-5; the match to TRBD1 covers 7 bases. The germline V gene encodes CDR1 KGHSH and CDR2 LQKENI. The trim removed 7 bases at V and 6 bases at J, leaving 12 bases unmatched. The CDR3 length is 15 residues. The CDR3: CASFSGGALGQPQHF. The CDR3 DNA sequence: TGTGCCAGCTTTTCAGGGGGAGCCCTCGGTCAGCCCCAGCATTTT.

This clone showed up just once. V is TRBV10-3 and J is TRBJ2-1, with D possibly being TRBD2 (5 bases). V gave up 9 bases and J gave up 5 bases, with 20 bases separating them. CDR1 is ENHRY, CDR2 SYGVKD, per germline. The CDR3 is made up of 15 amino acids. CDR3 residues: CAITGPGSTNNEQFF. CDR3 sequence (DNA): TGTGCCATAACCGGACCTGGGAGTACCAACAATGAGCAGTTCTTC.

J is TRBJ2-7 and V is TRBV6-6; 9 positions match TRBD2. With 2 bases clipped from V and 2 bases from J, the junction kept 4 bases outside the gene matches. CDR3 length: 15 amino acids. Germline V gene sequence: CDR1 MNHNY, CDR2 SVGAGI (reference sequence). CDR3 residues: CASSYSLAGTYEQYF. CDR3 coding DNA: TGTGCCAGCAGTTACAGTCTAGCGGGGACCTACGAGCAGTACTTC.

The chain carries TRBV18 and TRBJ2-7; tentative D call: TRBD1 (6 bases). The V end was cut by 3 bases, the J end by 3 bases, with 9 bases between. CDR1 is KGHSH and CDR2 is LQKENI in the germline V gene. The CDR3 has 13 residues. The chain's CDR3 is CASSPQGSYEQYF. In nucleotides, the CDR3 is TGTGCCAGCTCACCCCAGGGGAGCTACGAGCAGTACTTC.